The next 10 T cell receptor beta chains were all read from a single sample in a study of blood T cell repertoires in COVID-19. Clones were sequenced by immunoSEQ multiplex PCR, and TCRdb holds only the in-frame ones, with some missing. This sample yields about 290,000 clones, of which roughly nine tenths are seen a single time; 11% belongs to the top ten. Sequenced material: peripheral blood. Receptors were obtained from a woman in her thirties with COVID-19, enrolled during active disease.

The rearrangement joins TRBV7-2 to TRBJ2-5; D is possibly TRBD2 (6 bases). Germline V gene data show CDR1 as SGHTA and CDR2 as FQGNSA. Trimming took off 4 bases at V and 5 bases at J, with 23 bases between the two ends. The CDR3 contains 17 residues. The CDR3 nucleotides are TGTGCCAGCAGCTCTGGCGGGGCGAAAACCTTTTTTGAGACCCAGTACTTC. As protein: CASSSGGAKTFFETQYF.

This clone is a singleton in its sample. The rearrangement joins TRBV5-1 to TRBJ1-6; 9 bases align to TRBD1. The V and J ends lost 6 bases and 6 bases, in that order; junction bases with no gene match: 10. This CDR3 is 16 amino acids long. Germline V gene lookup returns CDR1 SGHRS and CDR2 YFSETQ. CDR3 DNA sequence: TGCGCCAGCACCTTCGACCGGGACAGGGTTAATTCACCCCTCCACTTT. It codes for CASTFDRDRVNSPLHF.

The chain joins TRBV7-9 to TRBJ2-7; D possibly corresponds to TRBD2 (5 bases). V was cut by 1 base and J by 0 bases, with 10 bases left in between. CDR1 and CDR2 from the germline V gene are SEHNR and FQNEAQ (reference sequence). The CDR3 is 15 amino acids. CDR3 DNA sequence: TGTGCCAGCAGCTTAGTCCTGGCGGGCTCCTACGAGCAGTACTTC. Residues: CASSLVLAGSYEQYF.

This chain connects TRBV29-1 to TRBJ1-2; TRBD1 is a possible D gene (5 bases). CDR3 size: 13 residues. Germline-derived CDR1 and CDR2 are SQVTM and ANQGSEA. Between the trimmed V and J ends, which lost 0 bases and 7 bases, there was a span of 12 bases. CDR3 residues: CSVEDTTVVGYTF. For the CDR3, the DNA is TGCAGCGTTGAAGATACGACAGTAGTTGGCTACACCTTC.

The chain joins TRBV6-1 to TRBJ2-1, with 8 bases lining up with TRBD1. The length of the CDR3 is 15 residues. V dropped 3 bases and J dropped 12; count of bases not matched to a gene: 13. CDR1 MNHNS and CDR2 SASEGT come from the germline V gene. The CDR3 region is CASSETRDRSPGQFF. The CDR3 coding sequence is TGTGCCAGCAGTGAGACCCGGGACAGGTCCCCCGGGCAGTTCTTC.

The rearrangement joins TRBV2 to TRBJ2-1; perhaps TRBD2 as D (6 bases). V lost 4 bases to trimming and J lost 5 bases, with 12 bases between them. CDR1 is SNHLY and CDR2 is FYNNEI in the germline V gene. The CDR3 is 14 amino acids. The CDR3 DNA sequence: TGTGCCAGCAGTGTGGATAGCGGACACAATGAGCAGTTCTTC. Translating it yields CASSVDSGHNEQFF. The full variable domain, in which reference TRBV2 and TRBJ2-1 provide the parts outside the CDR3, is EPEVTQTPSHQVTQMGQEVILRCVPISNHLYFYWYRQILGQKVEFLVSFYNNEISEKSEIFDDQFSVERPDGSNFTLKIRSTKLEDSAMYFCASSVDSGHNEQFFGPGTRLTVL.

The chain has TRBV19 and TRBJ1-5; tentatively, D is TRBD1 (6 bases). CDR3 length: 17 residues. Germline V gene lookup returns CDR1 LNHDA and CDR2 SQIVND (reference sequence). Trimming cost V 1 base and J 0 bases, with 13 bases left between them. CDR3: CASSIGGLGYSNQPQHF. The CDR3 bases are TGTGCCAGTAGTATAGGGGGGCTGGGTTATAGCAATCAGCCCCAGCATTTT. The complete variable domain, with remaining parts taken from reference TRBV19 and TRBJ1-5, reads DGGITQSPKYLFRKEGQNVTLSCEQNLNHDAMYWYRQDPGQGLRLIYYSQIVNDFQKGDIAEGYSVSREKKESFPLTVTSAQKNPTAFYLCASSIGGLGYSNQPQHFGDGTRLSIL.

The CDR3 nucleotides read TGTGCCAGCAGTTTATCAGTGGGGACAGTAGTTTACGAGCAGTACTTC. It is translated as CASSLSVGTVVYEQYF. The chain couples TRBV27 to TRBJ2-7, with 7 nucleotides matching TRBD1. The CDR3 has 16 residues. Germline CDR1 and CDR2: MNHEY and SMNVEV (reference sequence). The J segment lost 4 bases and the V segment lost 0 bases, leaving 9 bases of the junction unmatched.

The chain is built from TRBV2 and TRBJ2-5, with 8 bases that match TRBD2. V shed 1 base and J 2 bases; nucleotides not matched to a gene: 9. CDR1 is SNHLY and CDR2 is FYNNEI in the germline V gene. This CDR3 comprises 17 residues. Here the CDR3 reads CASSEGGAGGEQETQYF. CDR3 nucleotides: TGTGCCAGCAGTGAAGGAGGGGCGGGGGGTGAGCAAGAGACCCAGTACTTC.

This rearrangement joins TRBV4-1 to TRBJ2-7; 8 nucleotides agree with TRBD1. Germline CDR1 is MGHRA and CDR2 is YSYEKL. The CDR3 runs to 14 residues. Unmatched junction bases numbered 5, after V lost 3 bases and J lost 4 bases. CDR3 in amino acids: CASSHDQGAYEQYF. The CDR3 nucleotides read TGCGCCAGCAGCCATGATCAGGGGGCTTACGAGCAGTACTTC.